This T cell receptor beta chain came from a study of blood T cells in healthy people across ages. The germline gives CDR1 MDHEN, CDR2 SYDVKM. The CDR3 extends over 12 amino acids. Between the trimmed V and J ends, which lost 5 bases and 5 bases, there was a span of 10 bases. Isolating PBMCs gave at least 6.5 million of these cells per sample. A sample-barcoded 5' primer and a J-beta primer mix were used in a second PCR of about 7 to 11 cycles. Each single sample gave us at least 2.5 million CDR3-containing paired-end reads. One entry per CDR3 protein results from TCRdb running MiXCR on the 5' RACE reads. Here the sample spans about 1,500,000 distinct CDR3 sequences, under 30% being singletons. Ten or more counts support this clonotype.

The sample comprised blood. This TCR came from a woman aged 25 to 45 in good health. The gene calls are TRBV28 and TRBJ2-7; D gene unclear. This chain's CDR3 is CASSPRRNEQYF. The CDR3 DNA sequence: TGTGCCAGCAGTCCACGAAGGAACGAGCAGTACTTC.